This TCR beta chain was captured by sequencing in a study of response to subunit inactivated influenza vaccine. Points from the study as a whole: It was suggested by the authors that few new T cells are recruited by each seasonal influenza vaccination.

TCRdb passed the RT-PCR reads through MiXCR, listing each CDR3 protein once. The sample shows under 550,000 distinct CDR3 sequences, roughly 7.9% of them seen only once. The CDR3 covers 15 residues. After removal of 2 bases from V and 5 bases from J, the junction contained 7 bases not matched to a gene. Germline V gives CDR1 LNHNV, CDR2 YYDKDF (reference sequence). A word on this clonotype: Its antigen is not identified.

The sequence was obtained from a man in his fifties or sixties who received an inactivated influenza vaccine. The chain carries TRBV15 and TRBJ2-5, with TRBD1 matching over 8 bases. Specimen: PBMCs from blood, collected approximately 25 months after vaccination. The CDR3 loop reads CATSRTRQGIETQYF. CDR3 nucleotide sequence: TGTGCCACCAGCAGAACCAGACAGGGGATTGAGACCCAGTACTTC.